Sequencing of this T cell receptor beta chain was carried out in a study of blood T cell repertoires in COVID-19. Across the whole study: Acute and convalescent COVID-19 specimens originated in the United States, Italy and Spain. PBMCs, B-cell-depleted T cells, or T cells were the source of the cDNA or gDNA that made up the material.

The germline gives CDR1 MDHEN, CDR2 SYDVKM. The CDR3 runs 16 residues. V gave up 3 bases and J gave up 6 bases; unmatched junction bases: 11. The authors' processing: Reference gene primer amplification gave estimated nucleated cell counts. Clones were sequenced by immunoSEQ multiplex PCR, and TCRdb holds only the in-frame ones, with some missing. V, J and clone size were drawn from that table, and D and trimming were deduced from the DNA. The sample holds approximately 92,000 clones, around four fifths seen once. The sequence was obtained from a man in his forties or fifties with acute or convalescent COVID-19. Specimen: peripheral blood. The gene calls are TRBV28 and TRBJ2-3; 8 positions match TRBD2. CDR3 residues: CASSLGGGRSIDTQYF. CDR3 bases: TGTGCCAGCAGTTTGGGCGGGGGGCGCAGTATTGATACGCAGTATTTT.